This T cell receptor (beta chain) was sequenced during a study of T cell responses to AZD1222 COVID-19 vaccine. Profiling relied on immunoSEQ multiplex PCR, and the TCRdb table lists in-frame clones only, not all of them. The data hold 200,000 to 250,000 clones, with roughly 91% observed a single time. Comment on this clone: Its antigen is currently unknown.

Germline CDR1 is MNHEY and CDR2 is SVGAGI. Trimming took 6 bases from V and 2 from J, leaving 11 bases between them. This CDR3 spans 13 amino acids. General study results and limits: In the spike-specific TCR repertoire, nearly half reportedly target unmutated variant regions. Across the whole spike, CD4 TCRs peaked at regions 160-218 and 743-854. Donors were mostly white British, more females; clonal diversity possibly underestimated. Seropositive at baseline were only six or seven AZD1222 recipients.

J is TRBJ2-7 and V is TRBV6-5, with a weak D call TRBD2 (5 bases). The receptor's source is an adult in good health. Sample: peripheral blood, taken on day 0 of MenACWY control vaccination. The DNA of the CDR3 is TGTGCCAGCAGCCCGGGCGGGCCCTACGAGCAGTACTTC. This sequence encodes CASSPGGPYEQYF.